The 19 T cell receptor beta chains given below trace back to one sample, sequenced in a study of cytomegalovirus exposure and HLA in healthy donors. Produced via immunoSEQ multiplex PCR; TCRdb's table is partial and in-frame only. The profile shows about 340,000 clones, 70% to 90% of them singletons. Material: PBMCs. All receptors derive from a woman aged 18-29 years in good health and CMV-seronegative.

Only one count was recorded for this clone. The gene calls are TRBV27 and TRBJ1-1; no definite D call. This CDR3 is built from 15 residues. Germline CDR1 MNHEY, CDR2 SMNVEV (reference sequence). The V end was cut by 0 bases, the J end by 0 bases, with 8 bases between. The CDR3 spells CASSLSASMNTEAFF. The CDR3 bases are TGTGCCAGCAGTTTATCCGCCAGTATGAACACTGAAGCTTTCTTT.

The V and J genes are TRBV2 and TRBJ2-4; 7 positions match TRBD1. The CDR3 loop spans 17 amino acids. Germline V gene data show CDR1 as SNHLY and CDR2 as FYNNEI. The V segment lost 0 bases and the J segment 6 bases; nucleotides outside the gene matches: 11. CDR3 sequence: CASSEAPTRTGLNIQYF. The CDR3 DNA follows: TGTGCCAGCAGTGAAGCGCCGACACGGACAGGATTAAACATTCAGTACTTC.

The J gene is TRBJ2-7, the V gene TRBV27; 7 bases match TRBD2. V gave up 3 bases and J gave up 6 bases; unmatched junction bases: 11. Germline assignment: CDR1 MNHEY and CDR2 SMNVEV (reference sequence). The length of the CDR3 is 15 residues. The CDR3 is CASSFGAGVGGEQYF. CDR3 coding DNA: TGTGCCAGCAGTTTCGGGGCGGGGGTCGGAGGCGAGCAGTACTTC.

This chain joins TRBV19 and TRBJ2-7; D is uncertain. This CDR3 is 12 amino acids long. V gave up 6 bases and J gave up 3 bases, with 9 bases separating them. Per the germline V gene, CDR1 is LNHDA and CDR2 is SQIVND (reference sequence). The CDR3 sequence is CASSADIYEQYF. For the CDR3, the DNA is TGTGCCAGTAGCGCTGACATCTACGAGCAGTACTTC.

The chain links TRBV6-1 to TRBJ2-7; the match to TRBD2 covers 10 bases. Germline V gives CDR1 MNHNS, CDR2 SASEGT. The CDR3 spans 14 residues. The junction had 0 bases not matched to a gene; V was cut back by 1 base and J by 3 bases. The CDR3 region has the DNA TGTGCCAGCAGTGAAGGGACTAGCGGCTACGAGCAGTACTTC. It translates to CASSEGTSGYEQYF.

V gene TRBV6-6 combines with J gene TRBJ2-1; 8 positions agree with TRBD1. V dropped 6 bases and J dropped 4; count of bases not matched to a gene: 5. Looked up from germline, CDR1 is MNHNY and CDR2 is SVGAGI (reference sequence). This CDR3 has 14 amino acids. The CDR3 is CASSADRGYNEQFF. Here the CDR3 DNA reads TGTGCCAGCAGCGCTGACAGGGGATACAATGAGCAGTTCTTC.

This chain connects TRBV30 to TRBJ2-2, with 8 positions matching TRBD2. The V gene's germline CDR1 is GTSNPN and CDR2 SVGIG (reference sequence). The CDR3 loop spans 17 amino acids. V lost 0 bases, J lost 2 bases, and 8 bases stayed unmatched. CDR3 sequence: CAWSVSGLAGNTGELFF. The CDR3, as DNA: TGTGCCTGGAGTGTAAGCGGGCTAGCGGGCAACACCGGGGAGCTGTTTTTT. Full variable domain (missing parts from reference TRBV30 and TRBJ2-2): SQTIHQWPATLVQPVGSPLSLECTVEGTSNPNLYWYRQAAGRGLQLLFYSVGIGQISSEVPQNLSASRPQDRQFILSSKKLLLSDSGFYLCAWSVSGLAGNTGELFFGEGSRLTVL.

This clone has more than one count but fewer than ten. The CDR3 DNA is TGCGCCAGCAAAACGGTTGCGGACTCCTACGAGCAGTACTTC. Amino acid sequence: CASKTVADSYEQYF. The V and J genes are TRBV5-1 and TRBJ2-7; D is ambiguous. CDR3 length equals 14 residues. Germline V CDR1 and CDR2: SGHRS, YFSETQ. V was cut by 6 bases and J by 0 bases, with 13 bases left in between.

CDR3 amino acids: CATSTRVNQPQHF. In nucleotides, the CDR3 is TGTGCCACCTCTACGAGGGTAAATCAGCCCCAGCATTTT. The chain is built from TRBV27 and TRBJ1-5; no firm D call. Germline CDR1 is MNHEY and CDR2 is SMNVEV (reference sequence). V lost 10 bases to trimming and J lost 4 bases, with 14 bases between them. The CDR3 covers 13 residues.

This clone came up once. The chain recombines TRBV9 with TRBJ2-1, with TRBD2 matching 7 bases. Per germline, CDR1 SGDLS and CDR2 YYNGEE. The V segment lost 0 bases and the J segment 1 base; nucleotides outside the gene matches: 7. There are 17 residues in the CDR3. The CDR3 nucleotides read TGTGCCAGCAGCGTAGATGTTGCGGGAGTATCCTACAATGAGCAGTTCTTC. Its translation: CASSVDVAGVSYNEQFF.

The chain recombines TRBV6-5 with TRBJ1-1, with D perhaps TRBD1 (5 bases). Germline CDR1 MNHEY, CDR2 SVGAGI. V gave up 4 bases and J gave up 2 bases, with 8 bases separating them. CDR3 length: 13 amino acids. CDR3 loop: CASSWGINTEAFF. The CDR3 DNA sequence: TGTGCCAGCAGTTGGGGCATTAACACTGAAGCTTTCTTT.

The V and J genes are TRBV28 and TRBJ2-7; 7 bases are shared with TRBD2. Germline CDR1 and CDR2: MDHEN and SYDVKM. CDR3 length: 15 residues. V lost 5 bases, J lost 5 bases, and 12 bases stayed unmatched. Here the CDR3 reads CASSIPGRGSDEQYF. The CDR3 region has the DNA TGTGCCAGCAGTATTCCGGGACGCGGGAGTGACGAGCAGTACTTC.

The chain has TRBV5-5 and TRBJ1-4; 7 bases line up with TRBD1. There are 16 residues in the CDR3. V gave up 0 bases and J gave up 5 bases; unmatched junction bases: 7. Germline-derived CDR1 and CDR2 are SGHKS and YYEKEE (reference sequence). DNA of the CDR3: TGTGCCAGCAGCTTGGCCTGGGCAGGGGGAAATGAAAAACTGTTTTTT. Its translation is CASSLAWAGGNEKLFF.

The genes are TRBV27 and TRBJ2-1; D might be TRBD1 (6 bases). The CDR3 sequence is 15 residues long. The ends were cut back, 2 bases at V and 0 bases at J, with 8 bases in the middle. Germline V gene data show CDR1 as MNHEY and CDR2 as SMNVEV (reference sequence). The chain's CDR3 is CASSLKDSSYNEQFF. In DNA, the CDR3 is TGTGCCAGCAGTTTAAAGGACAGCTCCTACAATGAGCAGTTCTTC.

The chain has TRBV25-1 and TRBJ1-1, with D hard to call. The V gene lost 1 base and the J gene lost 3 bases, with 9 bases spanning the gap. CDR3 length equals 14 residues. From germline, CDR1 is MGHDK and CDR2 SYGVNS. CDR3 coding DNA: TGTGCCAGCAGTGAATTGGGCACAGACACTGAAGCTTTCTTT. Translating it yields CASSELGTDTEAFF.

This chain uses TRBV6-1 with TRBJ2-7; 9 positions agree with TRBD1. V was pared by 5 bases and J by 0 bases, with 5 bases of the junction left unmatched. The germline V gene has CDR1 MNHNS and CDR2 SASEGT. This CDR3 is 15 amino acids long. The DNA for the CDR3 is TGTGCCAGCAGTAGAGGACAGGGGAGCTCCTACGAGCAGTACTTC. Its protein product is CASSRGQGSSYEQYF.

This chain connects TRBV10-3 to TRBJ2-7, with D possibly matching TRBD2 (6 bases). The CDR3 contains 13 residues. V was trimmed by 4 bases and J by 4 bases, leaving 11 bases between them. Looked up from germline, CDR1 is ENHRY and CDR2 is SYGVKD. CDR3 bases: TGTGCCATCAGTGCGGAGGGAAAGTACGAGCAGTACTTC. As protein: CAISAEGKYEQYF.

The CDR3: CASSELGSTGLETQYF. In DNA form, the CDR3 reads TGTGCCAGCAGTGAATTGGGGTCGACAGGCCTAGAGACCCAGTACTTC. The rearrangement links TRBV2 to TRBJ2-5, with TRBD1 as a possible D gene (6 bases). This CDR3 has 16 residues. Trimming stripped 2 bases from V and 4 bases from J, with 17 bases between. In germline, CDR1 is SNHLY, CDR2 FYNNEI.

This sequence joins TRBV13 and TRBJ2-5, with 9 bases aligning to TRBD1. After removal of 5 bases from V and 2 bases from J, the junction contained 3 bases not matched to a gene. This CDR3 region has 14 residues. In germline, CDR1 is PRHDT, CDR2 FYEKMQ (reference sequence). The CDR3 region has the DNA TGTGCCAGCAGCCGACAGGGGGGGCAAGAGACCCAGTACTTC. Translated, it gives CASSRQGGQETQYF.